A selection of T cell receptor beta chains follows, all from one sample in a study of cytotoxic CD8 clonotypes in ibrutinib-treated CLL. Method: immunoSEQ multiplex PCR; TCRdb's copy keeps in-frame clones and lacks some. The sample lists fewer than 400,000 clones, 67% occurring once. The sequences come from PBMCs, collected after 36 months of ibrutinib treatment. These receptors were collected from a human donor with chronic lymphocytic leukemia. CDR3s include the opening cysteine and the closing phenylalanine or tryptophan. D genes are given only for firm matches. Only part of the rows carry a size: once, few, many, or a class if the clone is expanded.

V: TRBV4-1
D: -
size: -
J: TRBJ2-3
DNA: TGCGCCAGCAAGGTGACGGCCCCTAGCACAGATACGCAGTATTTT
CDR3: CASKVTAPSTDTQYF

V: TRBV5-6
D: -
size: few
J: TRBJ1-6
DNA: TGTGCCAGCAGCCTACAGAATTCACCCCTCCACTTT
CDR3: CASSLQNSPLHF

V: TRBV28
D: -
size: -
J: TRBJ1-1
DNA: TGTGCCAGCAGGTGGTGGTGGAACACTGAAGCTTTCTTT
CDR3: CASRWWWNTEAFF

V: TRBV7-2
D: -
size: few
J: TRBJ2-7
DNA: TGTGCCAGCAGCTCGACGGGGAATCCCTACGAGCAGTACTTC
CDR3: CASSSTGNPYEQYF

V: TRBV27
D: TRBD2
size: -
J: TRBJ2-7
DNA: TGTGCCAGCAGATTGACTAGCGGGTACTACGAGCAGTACTTC
CDR3: CASRLTSGYYEQYF

V: TRBV29-1
D: -
size: -
J: TRBJ1-1
DNA: TGCAGCGTTAGACCGGATGGCGAAGCTTTCTTT
CDR3: CSVRPDGEAFF

V: TRBV15
D: -
size: -
J: TRBJ2-7
DNA: TGTGCCACCAGCAGAGGACAGCAGGAAGTCGAGCAGTACTTC
CDR3: CATSRGQQEVEQYF

V: TRBV7-7
D: TRBD2
size: -
J: TRBJ2-2
DNA: TGTGCCAGCAGCTCCGCCGGGTGGCTAGCGGACACCGGGGAGCTGTTTTTT
CDR3: CASSSAGWLADTGELFF

V: TRBV4-3
D: TRBD2
size: -
J: TRBJ2-3
DNA: TGCGCCAGCAGCCAAGAACTAGCGGGAACAGATACGCAGTATTTT
CDR3: CASSQELAGTDTQYF

V: TRBV4-3
D: -
size: -
J: TRBJ2-1
DNA: TGCGCCAGCAGCCAAGACAGTCGGCTTGGCAATGAGCAGTTCTTC
CDR3: CASSQDSRLGNEQFF

V: TRBV5-8
D: -
size: few
J: TRBJ2-7
DNA: TGTGCCAGCAGCTTGACGTCACAGGTGTACGAGCAGTACTTC
CDR3: CASSLTSQVYEQYF

V: TRBV5-1
D: TRBD1
size: few
J: TRBJ2-7
DNA: TGCGCCAGCAGCTTTACGACAGGGCGCTACGAGCAGTACTTC
CDR3: CASSFTTGRYEQYF

V: TRBV7-2
D: -
size: -
J: TRBJ2-5
DNA: TGTGCCAGCAGCTCCTCCATCCAAGAGACCCAGTACTTC
CDR3: CASSSSIQETQYF

V: TRBV11-1
D: -
size: -
J: TRBJ1-1
DNA: TGTGCCAGCAGCTTAGTGGTTAATACTGAAGCTTTCTTT
CDR3: CASSLVVNTEAFF

V: TRBV5-1
D: TRBD1
size: once
J: TRBJ1-1
DNA: TGCGCCAGCAGCTCACGGACAGGGCTCACTGAAGCTTTCTTT
CDR3: CASSSRTGLTEAFF

V: TRBV27
D: TRBD1
size: -
J: TRBJ1-5
DNA: TGTGCCAGCGGGACAGGCGGGAGCAATCAGCCCCAGCATTTT
CDR3: CASGTGGSNQPQHF

V: TRBV12-5
D: -
size: -
J: TRBJ2-7
DNA: TGTGCTAGTGGTTTGAGGAAGTCCTACGAGCAGTACTTC
CDR3: CASGLRKSYEQYF

V: TRBV10-2
D: -
size: -
J: TRBJ1-1
DNA: TGCGCCAGCAGTGAGCCGGCGGGCAAAGTCAGCGGAATGAACACTGAAGCTTTCTTT
CDR3: CASSEPAGKVSGMNTEAFF

V: TRBV9
D: -
size: once
J: TRBJ2-2
DNA: TGTGCCAGCAGCGTAGTCGGGGTAGGCACCGGGGAGCTGTTTTTT
CDR3: CASSVVGVGTGELFF

V: TRBV2
D: -
size: few
J: TRBJ1-2
DNA: TGTGCCAGCAGTGAAGAAAGGACTTATGGCTACACCTTC
CDR3: CASSEERTYGYTF